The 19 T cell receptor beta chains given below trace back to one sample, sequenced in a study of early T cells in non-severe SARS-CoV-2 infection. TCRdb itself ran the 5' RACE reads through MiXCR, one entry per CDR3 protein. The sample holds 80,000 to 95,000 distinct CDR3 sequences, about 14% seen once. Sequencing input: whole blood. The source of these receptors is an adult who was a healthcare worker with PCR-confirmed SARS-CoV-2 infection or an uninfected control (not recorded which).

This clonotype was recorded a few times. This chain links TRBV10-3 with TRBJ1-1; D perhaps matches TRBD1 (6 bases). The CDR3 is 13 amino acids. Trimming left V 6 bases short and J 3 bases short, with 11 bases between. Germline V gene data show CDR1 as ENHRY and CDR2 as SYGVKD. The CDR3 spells CAIRSRGDTEAFF. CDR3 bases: TGTGCCATCAGGTCTAGGGGGGACACTGAAGCTTTCTTT.

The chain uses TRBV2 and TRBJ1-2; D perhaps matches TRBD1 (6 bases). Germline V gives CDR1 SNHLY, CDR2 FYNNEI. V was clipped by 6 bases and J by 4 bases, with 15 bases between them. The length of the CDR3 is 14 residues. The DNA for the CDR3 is TGTGCCAGCAGGGAAACAGGGTCCAGCTATGGCTACACCTTC. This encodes CASRETGSSYGYTF.

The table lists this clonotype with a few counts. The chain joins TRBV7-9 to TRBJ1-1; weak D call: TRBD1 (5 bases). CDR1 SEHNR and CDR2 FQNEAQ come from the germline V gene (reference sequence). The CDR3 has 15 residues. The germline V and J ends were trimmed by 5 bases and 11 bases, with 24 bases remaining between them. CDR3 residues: CASSLQGGPIQSAFF. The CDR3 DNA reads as TGTGCCAGCAGCCTCCAGGGCGGCCCTATCCAGTCTGCTTTCTTT.

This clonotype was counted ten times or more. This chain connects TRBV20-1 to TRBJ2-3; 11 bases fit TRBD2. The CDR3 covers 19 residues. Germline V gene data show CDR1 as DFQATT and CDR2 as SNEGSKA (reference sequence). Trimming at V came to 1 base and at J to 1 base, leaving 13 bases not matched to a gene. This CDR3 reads CSARGPYSGGDLRTDTQYF. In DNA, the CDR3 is TGCAGTGCTAGAGGACCATATAGCGGGGGGGATTTACGCACAGATACGCAGTATTTT.

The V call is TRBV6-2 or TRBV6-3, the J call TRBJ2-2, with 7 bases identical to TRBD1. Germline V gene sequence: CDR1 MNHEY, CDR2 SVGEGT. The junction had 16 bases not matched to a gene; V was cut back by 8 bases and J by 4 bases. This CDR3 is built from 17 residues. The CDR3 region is CASRPGQRVKLTGELFF. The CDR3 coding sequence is TGTGCCAGCCGCCCGGGACAGCGAGTCAAACTCACCGGGGAGCTGTTTTTT.

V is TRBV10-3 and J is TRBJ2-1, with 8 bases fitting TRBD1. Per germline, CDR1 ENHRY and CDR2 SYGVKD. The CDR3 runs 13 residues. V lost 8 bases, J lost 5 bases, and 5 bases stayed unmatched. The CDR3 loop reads CAIGTGHNNEQFF. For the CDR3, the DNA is TGTGCCATCGGGACAGGTCATAACAATGAGCAGTTCTTC.

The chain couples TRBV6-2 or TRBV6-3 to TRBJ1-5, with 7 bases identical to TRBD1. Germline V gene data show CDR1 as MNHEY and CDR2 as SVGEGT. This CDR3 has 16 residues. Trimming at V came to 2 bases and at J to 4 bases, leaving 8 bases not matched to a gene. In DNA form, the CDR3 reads TGTGCCAGCAGTTACCGAGCAGGGGGGATTAATCAGCCCCAGCATTTT. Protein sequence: CASSYRAGGINQPQHF.

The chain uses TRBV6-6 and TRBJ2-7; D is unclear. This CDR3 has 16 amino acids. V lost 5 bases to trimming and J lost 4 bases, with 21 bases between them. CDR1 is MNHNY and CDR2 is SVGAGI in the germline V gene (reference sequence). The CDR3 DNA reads TGTGCCAGCAGTACACCTGGAGCCCACGACAAATACGAGCAGTACTTC. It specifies CASSTPGAHDKYEQYF.

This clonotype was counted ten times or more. Here the CDR3 reads CSARQGFNSPLHF. DNA of the CDR3: TGCAGTGCTAGACAGGGATTTAATTCACCCCTCCACTTT. The chain joins TRBV20-1 to TRBJ1-6, with D tentatively TRBD1 (5 bases). The CDR3 covers 13 residues. CDR1 and CDR2 from the germline V gene are DFQATT and SNEGSKA (reference sequence). Between the trimmed V and J ends, which lost 2 bases and 6 bases, there was a span of 8 bases.

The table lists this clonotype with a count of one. This CDR3 reads CASSFGTKTYEQYF. CDR3 nucleotide sequence: TGTGCCAGCAGCTTCGGGACAAAGACCTACGAGCAGTACTTC. The rearrangement uses TRBV7-9 and TRBJ2-7; D possibly corresponds to TRBD1 (6 bases). Per germline, CDR1 SEHNR and CDR2 FQNEAQ (reference sequence). Deletions cut 3 bases from V and 2 bases from J, with 11 bases between. There are 14 residues in the CDR3.

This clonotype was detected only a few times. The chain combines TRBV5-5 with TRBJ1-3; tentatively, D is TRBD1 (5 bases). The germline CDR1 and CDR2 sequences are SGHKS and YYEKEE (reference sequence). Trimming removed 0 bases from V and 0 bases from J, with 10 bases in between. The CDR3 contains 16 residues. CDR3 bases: TGTGCCAGCAGCTTGGGCCGGGGCGGCTCTGGAAACACCATATATTTT. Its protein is CASSLGRGGSGNTIYF.

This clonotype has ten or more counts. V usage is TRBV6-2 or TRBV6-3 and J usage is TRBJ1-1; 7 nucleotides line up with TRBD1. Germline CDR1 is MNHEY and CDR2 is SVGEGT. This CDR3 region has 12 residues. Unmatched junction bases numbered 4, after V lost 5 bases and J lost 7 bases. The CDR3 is CASSRQGGEAFF. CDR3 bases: TGTGCCAGCAGTAGACAGGGCGGTGAAGCTTTCTTT.

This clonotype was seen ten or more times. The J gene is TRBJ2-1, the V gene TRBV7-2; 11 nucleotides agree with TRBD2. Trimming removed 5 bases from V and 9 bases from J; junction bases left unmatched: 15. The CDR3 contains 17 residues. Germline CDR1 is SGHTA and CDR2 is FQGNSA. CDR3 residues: CASSRTPLAGGFSEQFF. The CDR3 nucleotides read TGTGCCAGCAGCCGGACACCTCTAGCGGGGGGCTTCAGTGAGCAGTTCTTC.

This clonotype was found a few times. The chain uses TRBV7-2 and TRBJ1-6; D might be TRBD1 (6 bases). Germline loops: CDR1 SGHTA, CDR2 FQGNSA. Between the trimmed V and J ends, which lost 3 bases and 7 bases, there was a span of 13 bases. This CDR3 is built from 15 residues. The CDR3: CASSFDRRPNSPLHF. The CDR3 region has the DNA TGTGCCAGCAGCTTCGACAGGCGGCCCAATTCACCCCTCCACTTT.

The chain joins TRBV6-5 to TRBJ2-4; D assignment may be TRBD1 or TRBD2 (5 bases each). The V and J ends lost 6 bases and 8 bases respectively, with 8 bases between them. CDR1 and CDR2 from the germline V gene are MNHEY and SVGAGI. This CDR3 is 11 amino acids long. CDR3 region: CASSRDHIQYF. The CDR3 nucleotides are TGTGCCAGCAGCCGGGACCACATTCAGTACTTC.

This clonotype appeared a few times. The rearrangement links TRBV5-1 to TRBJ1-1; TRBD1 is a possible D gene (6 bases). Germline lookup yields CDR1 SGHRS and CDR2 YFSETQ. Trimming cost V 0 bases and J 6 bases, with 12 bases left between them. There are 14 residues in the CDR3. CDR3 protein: CASSLGTGRPEAFF. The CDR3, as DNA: TGCGCCAGCAGCTTGGGAACAGGGAGGCCTGAAGCTTTCTTT.

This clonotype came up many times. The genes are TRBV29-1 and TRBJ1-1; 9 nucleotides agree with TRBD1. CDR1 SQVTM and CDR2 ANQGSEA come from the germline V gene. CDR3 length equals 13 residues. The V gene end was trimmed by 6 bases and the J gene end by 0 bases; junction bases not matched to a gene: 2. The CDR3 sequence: CSVDRGLNTEAFF. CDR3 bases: TGCAGCGTGGACAGGGGCCTGAACACTGAAGCTTTCTTT.

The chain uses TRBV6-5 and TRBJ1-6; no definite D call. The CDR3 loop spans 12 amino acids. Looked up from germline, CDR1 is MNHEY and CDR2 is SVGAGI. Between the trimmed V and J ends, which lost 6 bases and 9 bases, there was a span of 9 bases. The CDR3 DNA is TGTGCCAGCAGCCGGTTTGGTTCACCCCTCCACTTT. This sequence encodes CASSRFGSPLHF.

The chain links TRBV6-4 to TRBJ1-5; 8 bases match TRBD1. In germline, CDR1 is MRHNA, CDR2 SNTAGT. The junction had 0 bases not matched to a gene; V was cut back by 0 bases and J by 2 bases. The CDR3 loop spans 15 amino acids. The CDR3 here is CASSDSTGGNQPQHF. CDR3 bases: TGTGCCAGCAGTGACTCGACAGGGGGCAATCAGCCCCAGCATTTT.